This entry lists 4 T cell receptor beta chains sequenced from one sample in a study of shared clonotypes between healthy human individuals. Assay used: immunoSEQ multiplex PCR; TCRdb lists only in-frame clones, some missing. The table lists 550,000 to 850,000 clones, around two thirds of them singletons, with roughly 1.7% in the top ten. The sample comprised memory CD4+ T cells sorted from blood. Documented subset: CD45RA-negative fraction. These receptor sequences come from a young woman in good health.

The V and J genes are TRBV10-2 and TRBJ1-5; unclear D gene. V was trimmed by 4 bases and J by 3 bases, leaving 7 bases between them. The CDR3 spans 13 residues. Germline V lookup: CDR1 WSHSY, CDR2 SAAADI. CDR3 DNA: TGCGCCAGCAGTGGACTTATCAATCAGCCCCAGCATTTT. It is translated as CASSGLINQPQHF.

The chain is built from TRBV5-5 and TRBJ1-3; D not certain. CDR1 SGHKS and CDR2 YYEKEE come from the germline V gene (reference sequence). The V gene lost 0 bases and the J gene lost 0 bases, with 4 bases spanning the gap. CDR3 length: 14 residues. CDR3 residues: CASSLGFSGNTIYF. The CDR3 bases are TGTGCCAGCAGCTTGGGGTTCTCTGGAAACACCATATATTTT.

The genes are TRBV28 and TRBJ2-7; D possibly corresponds to TRBD1 (5 bases). V lost 8 bases, J lost 7 bases, and 12 bases lay in between. The CDR3 is 11 amino acids. Germline-derived CDR1 and CDR2 are MDHEN and SYDVKM. This CDR3 reads CASGRAREQYF. The CDR3 DNA follows: TGTGCCAGCGGCAGGGCAAGGGAGCAGTACTTC.

This clone has at least ten counts. The rearrangement uses TRBV5-1 and TRBJ1-1; D not certain. Per germline, CDR1 SGHRS and CDR2 YFSETQ. This CDR3 comprises 14 residues. V was clipped by 2 bases and J by 1 base, with 9 bases between them. The CDR3 region is CASSFSVRNTEAFF. The CDR3 DNA reads TGCGCCAGCAGCTTCTCAGTTAGGAACACTGAAGCTTTCTTT. Combining the CDR3 with reference TRBV5-1 and TRBJ1-1 gives the whole variable domain KAGVTQTPRYLIKTRGQQVTLSCSPISGHRSVSWYQQTPGQGLQFLFEYFSETQRNKGNFPGRFSGRQFSNSRSEMNVSTLELGDSALYLCASSFSVRNTEAFFGQGTRLTVV.